The text below deals with one T cell receptor beta chain. Its target is not known. Populations isolated by sorting all had purity greater than 95%. Expressed TCRB transcripts were sequenced after all isolated RNA was converted to cDNA. Generated by immunoSEQ multiplex PCR, the TCRdb table keeps only in-frame clones and is missing some. The sample includes 300,000 to 400,000 clones, roughly 12% of them seen just once. This specimen comes from a study of beta chain features in type 1 diabetes. Study outcomes and limitations: In every one of the four CD4+ subsets, TCRB CDR3s were moderately but significantly shorter in Type 1 diabetes patients.

This CDR3 is 15 amino acids long. Germline assignment: CDR1 SQVTM and CDR2 ANQGSEA. V gave up 5 bases and J gave up 1 base; unmatched junction bases: 5. The sequencing input was naive CD4+ T cells from blood. This TCR came from a young man in good health. The chain carries TRBV29-1 and TRBJ2-6, with 7 nucleotides matching TRBD1. In nucleotides, the CDR3 is TGCAGCGTTAGGACAGGCGCTTCTGGGGCCAACGTCCTGACTTTC. This codes for CSVRTGASGANVLTF. The variable domain in full, completed from reference TRBV29-1 and TRBJ2-6, reads SAVISQKPSRDICQRGTSLTIQCQVDSQVTMMFWYRQQPGQSLTLIATANQGSEATYESGFVIDKFPISRPNLTFSTLTVSNMSPEDSSIYLCSVRTGASGANVLTFGAGSRLTVL.